These 3 T cell receptor beta chains were sequenced from one sample in a study of blood T cell repertoires in COVID-19. Only in-frame clones appear in the TCRdb table, and some are missing; sequencing was by immunoSEQ multiplex PCR. The table lists over 150,000 clones, over 80% of them singletons, with less than 3% in the top ten. The sample consisted of peripheral blood. These receptors all come from a woman aged 55-70 years with acute or convalescent COVID-19.

The gene calls are TRBV7-2 and TRBJ2-3; TRBD2 aligns across 10 bases. The CDR3 loop spans 13 amino acids. CDR1 is SGHTA, CDR2 FQGNSA, per germline. After removal of 3 bases from V and 13 bases from J, the junction contained 7 bases not matched to a gene. In nucleotides, the CDR3 is TGTGCCAGCAGCTTCGGGACTAGCGAGATGAAGTATTTT. Encoded protein: CASSFGTSEMKYF.

The chain recombines TRBV27 with TRBJ1-2; D might be TRBD1 (6 bases). Trimming removed 9 bases from V and 4 bases from J, with 18 bases in between. CDR1 is MNHEY, CDR2 SMNVEV, per germline (reference sequence). The CDR3 is 14 residues long. The CDR3 loop reads CARPLRGARYGYTF. CDR3 nucleotide sequence: TGTGCCAGACCTCTTCGGGGGGCCCGCTATGGCTACACCTTC.

The CDR3 sequence: CASSSPTVSYEQYF. The CDR3, as DNA: TGTGCCAGCAGCTCCCCAACAGTCTCCTACGAGCAGTACTTC. The genes are TRBV6-5 and TRBJ2-7; no definite D call. Trimming left V 6 bases short and J 0 bases short, with 12 bases between. This CDR3 comprises 14 residues. The germline V gene encodes CDR1 MNHEY and CDR2 SVGAGI.